The rows below give T cell receptor beta chains drawn from one sample of a study of T-cell memory formation after mild COVID-19. TCRdb fed the 5' RACE reads into MiXCR, producing one record per CDR3 protein. The sample lists under 650,000 distinct CDR3 sequences, 18% seen once, with about 12% in the top ten. The sample comprised PBMCs or a T cell subset sorted from them (not recorded which). All receptors derive from an adult woman who had mild COVID-19 (a few samples of this study predate the infection). Cell type and time point are not known. The CDR3 runs from the conserved cysteine through the conserved F or W. The order of the fields is V gene, J gene, D gene, clone size, CDR3 DNA, CDR3 protein. D genes are given only for firm matches. Not all rows give a size; the values are once, few, many and, for expanded clones, a class.

>TRBV24-1|TRBJ2-1|TRBD2|.
TGTGCCACCAGTGATCGAAGGGACGGGGAGGGCAAGGGTGAGCAGTTCTTC
CATSDRRDGEGKGEQFF
>TRBV5-1|TRBJ1-3|.|few
TGCGCCAGCAGCTTCGGGACCCCCGGAAACACCATATATTTT
CASSFGTPGNTIYF
>TRBV10-3|TRBJ2-2|TRBD1|.
TGTGCCATCAGTGAGTCGGGACAGGAGAACACCGGGGAGCTGTTTTTT
CAISESGQENTGELFF
>TRBV5-5|TRBJ1-2|TRBD1|.
TGTGCCAGCAGCTCACAGGGGGGCAGCTATGGCTACACCTTC
CASSSQGGSYGYTF
>TRBV12-3/TRBV12-4|TRBJ1-5|.|few
TGTGCCAGCAGTTTAGTTGGGATAAATCAGCCCCAGCATTTT
CASSLVGINQPQHF
>TRBV3-1|TRBJ1-2|.|few
TGTGCCAGCAGCCCTACAGAGGAGTATGGCTACACCTTC
CASSPTEEYGYTF
>TRBV4-1|TRBJ1-2|.|.
TGCGCCAGCAGCCAAGTGGCAGAGTATGGCTACACCTTC
CASSQVAEYGYTF
>TRBV7-2|TRBJ2-1|TRBD2|.
TGTGCCAGCAGCTCCTTTCAGCGGGAGGGCCTCTGGGACGACAATGAGCAGTTCTTC
CASSSFQREGLWDDNEQFF
>TRBV2|TRBJ2-5|.|few
TGTGCCAGCAGTGCTTTAGCTATTGGGGAGACCCAGTACTTC
CASSALAIGETQYF
>TRBV10-3|TRBJ1-1|.|many
TGTGCCATCACCACTTCTGGGGGCCTCATGAACACTGAAGCTTTCTTT
CAITTSGGLMNTEAFF
>TRBV6-1|TRBJ1-1|.|.
TGTGCCAGCAGTGCGGGGTCTGCGAACACTGAAGCTTTCTTT
CASSAGSANTEAFF
>TRBV6-5|TRBJ2-3|TRBD2|.
TGTGCCAGCAGGGCGAGCGTCCCTCTAGCGGGAGGGCCGGGAGATACGCAGTATTTT
CASRASVPLAGGPGDTQYF
>TRBV7-2|TRBJ1-1|.|.
TGTGCCAGCAGCTTAGTGGCGGACGTGACTGAAGCTTTCTTT
CASSLVADVTEAFF
>TRBV12-3/TRBV12-4|TRBJ2-3|TRBD2|.
TGTGCCAGCAGTAGCGGGGTACCCACAGATACGCAGTATTTT
CASSSGVPTDTQYF
>TRBV11-3|TRBJ2-3|.|.
TGTGCCAGCAGCTCCGGACGGTATAGCACAGATACGCAGTATTTT
CASSSGRYSTDTQYF
>TRBV29-1|TRBJ2-7|TRBD1|.
TGCAGCGCAACCTGGGGGGACAGGGACGAGCAGTACTTC
CSATWGDRDEQYF
>TRBV7-3|TRBJ2-3|.|few
TGTGCCAGCAGCTTTGCCCCCACATTTAGCGGCGAGAGCACAGATACGCAGTATTTT
CASSFAPTFSGESTDTQYF
>TRBV10-3|TRBJ1-5|.|few
TGTGCCATCAGATCGGGACACAATAGCAATCAGCCCCAGCATTTT
CAIRSGHNSNQPQHF
>TRBV3-1|TRBJ1-2|TRBD1|.
TGTGCCAGCAGCCAAGCGGCAGGGGGTGTCTATGGCTACACCTTC
CASSQAAGGVYGYTF
>TRBV20-1|TRBJ2-2|.|few
TGCAGTGCTAGAGATCAGCTCAGACGTGGCACCGGGGAGCTGTTTTTT
CSARDQLRRGTGELFF
>TRBV3-1|TRBJ2-7|.|.
TGTGCCAGCAGCCGTAAAAGTTCTGGCCGATCCTACGAGCAGTACTTC
CASSRKSSGRSYEQYF
>TRBV7-2|TRBJ1-2|.|.
TGTGCCAGCAGCCACGGGACGGACTATGGCTACACCTTC
CASSHGTDYGYTF
>TRBV12-3/TRBV12-4|TRBJ1-2|.|.
TGTGCCAGCAGTTTAACTGACCAGGGTTCTGGCTACACCTTC
CASSLTDQGSGYTF
>TRBV7-9|TRBJ2-1|.|.
TGTGCCAGCAGCTTAGAGAGGGACTCGGAGCAGTTCTTC
CASSLERDSEQFF
>TRBV2|TRBJ2-3|TRBD1|.
TGTGCCAGCAGTGAACGACAGGGAAGCACAGATACGCAGTATTTT
CASSERQGSTDTQYF
>TRBV4-2|TRBJ2-6|.|once
TGTGCCAGCAGCCAAGACTGGGACACGGGCGGCGTCCTGACTTTC
CASSQDWDTGGVLTF
>TRBV3-1|TRBJ1-2|.|few
TGTGCCAGCAGCCAAAAAGGAACCGGGGACTATGGCTACACCTTC
CASSQKGTGDYGYTF
>TRBV5-1|TRBJ2-3|.|few
TGCGCCAGCAGCCTTATGTACGGAGCTAGCACAGATACGCAGTATTTT
CASSLMYGASTDTQYF
>TRBV2|TRBJ1-2|.|.
TGTGCCAGCAACCCCGGTTATGGCTACACCTTC
CASNPGYGYTF
>TRBV5-1|TRBJ1-2|.|.
TGCGCCAGCAGCCTGGGGTCCGATGGCTACACCTTC
CASSLGSDGYTF
>TRBV11-2|TRBJ2-1|TRBD2|.
TGTGCCAGCAGCCCACGAGGCGGGAGTCTATACAATGAGCAGTTCTTC
CASSPRGGSLYNEQFF
>TRBV7-7|TRBJ2-1|TRBD2|few
TGTGCTAGCAGCCCTGGACTAGCGCCTCGGTCCGAGCAGTTCTTC
CASSPGLAPRSEQFF
>TRBV14|TRBJ2-3|TRBD2|few
TGTGCCAGCAGCCAAGAGGGCGGGAGTACGACAGATACGCAGTATTTT
CASSQEGGSTTDTQYF
>TRBV7-2|TRBJ2-5|TRBD2|.
TGTGCCAGCAGCTTGACCATGACGGCGGGAGGGGAGACCCAGTACTTC
CASSLTMTAGGETQYF
>TRBV2|TRBJ2-7|.|.
TGTGCCAGCAGCCGCCGGGAGCGGCCGAGCTCCTACGAGCAGTACTTC
CASSRRERPSSYEQYF
>TRBV18|TRBJ2-2|.|few
TGTGCCAGCCAAGGGGATACGAACACCGGGGAGCTGTTTTTT
CASQGDTNTGELFF
>TRBV20-1|TRBJ2-7|TRBD1|few
TGCAGTGCTAGACCTGGGACAGGGGGCACCTACGAGCAGTACTTC
CSARPGTGGTYEQYF
>TRBV20-1|TRBJ1-2|.|many
TGCAGTGCTAGCTCCCATGCCGTGTCAGGCTATGGCTACACCTTC
CSASSHAVSGYGYTF
>TRBV29-1|TRBJ2-3|.|.
TGCAGCGTCGAGCTAGCGTGGGGGGACACAGATACGCAGTATTTT
CSVELAWGDTDTQYF
>TRBV7-2|TRBJ1-1|.|few
TGTGCCAGCAGCTTAGGGGACCAGGCTGAAGCTTTCTTT
CASSLGDQAEAFF
>TRBV29-1|TRBJ1-1|.|many
TGCAGCGTCGCCGACTCTGAAGCTTTCTTT
CSVADSEAFF
>TRBV7-3|TRBJ1-2|TRBD1|many
TGTGCCAGCAGCTCCAAGACAGGGCCCGTCGGGGGCTACACCTTC
CASSSKTGPVGGYTF
>TRBV12-3/TRBV12-4|TRBJ1-1|.|.
TGTGCCAGCAGTTACAGTCAGGGCCGGAATGAAGCTTTCTTT
CASSYSQGRNEAFF
>TRBV4-1|TRBJ2-2|.|.
TGCGCCAGCAGCCAAGAGGTCGGGGAGCTGTTTTTT
CASSQEVGELFF
>TRBV12-3/TRBV12-4|TRBJ2-1|.|few
TGTGCCAGCAGCCCCGCCAGAGGGAGGATATACAATGAGCAGTTCTTC
CASSPARGRIYNEQFF
>TRBV20-1|TRBJ1-2|.|.
TGCAGTGCAGCTCCCGGACCGGAGATCTATGGCTACACCTTC
CSAAPGPEIYGYTF
>TRBV5-4|TRBJ1-1|.|.
TGTGCCAGCAGCTTGCTCCCTTCTATCTTCGGCACTGAAGCTTTCTTT
CASSLLPSIFGTEAFF
>TRBV15|TRBJ2-1|TRBD2|.
TGTGCCACCAGCAGAGAGGGCGGGAGCCCCCACAATGAGCAGTTCTTC
CATSREGGSPHNEQFF
>TRBV11-2|TRBJ2-3|TRBD1|.
TGTGCCAGCAGCTCGGGACAGACCCCAGATACGCAGTATTTT
CASSSGQTPDTQYF